This TCR beta chain was obtained from a study of T cells in Graves' hyperthyroidism and ophthalmopathy. Study-level information: Once the initial diagnosis was made, peripheral blood was obtained before any treatment.

This clonotype was seen a single time. The antigen remains unidentified. The CDR3 runs 16 residues. Looked up from germline, CDR1 is LGHDT and CDR2 is YNNKEL (reference sequence). Trimming stripped 4 bases from V and 0 bases from J, with 15 bases between. RNA transcripts were the template for amplifying TCR beta CDR3 regions. A first-round RT-PCR of the TCR CDR3 used the HTBI primer set. TCRdb ran MiXCR on the multiplex PCR reads and lists one entry per CDR3 protein. Among under 350,000 distinct CDR3 sequences listed, around 20% were seen once. Study-level findings and limits: Within blood appeared most thyroid clonotypes that had expanded above 0.001.

Diagnostic decisions used clinical symptoms, serum thyroxine and TRAb, thyroid ultrasound and orbital computed tomography. Material: blood. This clonotype originated in a woman aged 45-60 years with Graves' hyperthyroidism. The J gene is TRBJ1-1, the V gene TRBV3-1, with D uncertain. CDR3 DNA sequence: TGTGCCAGCAGCCTCTCTGGGAGTGCTATGAACACTGAAGCTTTCTTT. Amino acid sequence: CASSLSGSAMNTEAFF.